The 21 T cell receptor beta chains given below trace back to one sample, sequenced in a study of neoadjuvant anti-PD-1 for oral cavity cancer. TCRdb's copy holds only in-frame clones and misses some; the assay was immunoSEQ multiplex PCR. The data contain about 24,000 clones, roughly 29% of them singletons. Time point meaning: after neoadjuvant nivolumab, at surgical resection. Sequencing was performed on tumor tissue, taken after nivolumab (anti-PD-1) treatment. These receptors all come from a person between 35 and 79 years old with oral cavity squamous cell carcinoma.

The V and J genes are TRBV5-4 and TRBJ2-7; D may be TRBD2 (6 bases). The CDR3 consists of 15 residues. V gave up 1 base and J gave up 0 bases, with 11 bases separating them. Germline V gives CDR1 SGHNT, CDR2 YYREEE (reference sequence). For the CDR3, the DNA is TGTGCCAGCAGCTTGAGCGCGGGGCTCTCCTACGAGCAGTACTTC. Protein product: CASSLSAGLSYEQYF.

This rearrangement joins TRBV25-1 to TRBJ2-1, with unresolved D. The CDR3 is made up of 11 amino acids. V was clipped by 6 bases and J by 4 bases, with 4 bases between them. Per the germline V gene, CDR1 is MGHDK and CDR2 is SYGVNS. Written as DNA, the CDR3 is TGTGCCAGCAGACGTTACAATGAGCAGTTCTTC. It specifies CASRRYNEQFF.

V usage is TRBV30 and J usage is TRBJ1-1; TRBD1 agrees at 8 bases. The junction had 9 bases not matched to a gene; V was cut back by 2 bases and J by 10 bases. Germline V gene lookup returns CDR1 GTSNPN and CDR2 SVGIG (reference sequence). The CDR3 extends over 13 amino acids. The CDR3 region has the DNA TGTGCCTGGAGTACCGTCCAGGGGGCGCGAGCTTTCTTT. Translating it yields CAWSTVQGARAFF.

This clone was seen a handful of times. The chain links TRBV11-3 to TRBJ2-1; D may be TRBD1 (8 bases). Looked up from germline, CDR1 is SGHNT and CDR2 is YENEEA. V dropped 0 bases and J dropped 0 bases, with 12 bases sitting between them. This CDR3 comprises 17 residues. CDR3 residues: CASSLEQGGNSYNEQFF. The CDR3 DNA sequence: TGTGCCAGCAGCTTAGAACAGGGGGGGAACTCCTACAATGAGCAGTTCTTC.

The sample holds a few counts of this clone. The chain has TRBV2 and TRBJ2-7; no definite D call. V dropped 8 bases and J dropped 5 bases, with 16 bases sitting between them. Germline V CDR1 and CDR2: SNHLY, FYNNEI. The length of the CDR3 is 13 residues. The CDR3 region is CASGPRELHEQYF. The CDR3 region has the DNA TGTGCCAGCGGTCCTAGGGAACTCCACGAGCAGTACTTC.

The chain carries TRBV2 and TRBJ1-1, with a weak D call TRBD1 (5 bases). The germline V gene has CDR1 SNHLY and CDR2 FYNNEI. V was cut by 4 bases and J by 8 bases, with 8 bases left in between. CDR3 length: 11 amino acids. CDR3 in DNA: TGTGCCAGCAGTGCCTGGGGGGAAGCTTTCTTT. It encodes CASSAWGEAFF.

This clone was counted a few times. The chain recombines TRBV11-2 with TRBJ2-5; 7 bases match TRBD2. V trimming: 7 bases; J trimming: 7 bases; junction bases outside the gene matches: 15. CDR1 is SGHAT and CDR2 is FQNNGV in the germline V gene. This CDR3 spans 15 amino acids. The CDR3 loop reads CASTDSSGAGWTQYF. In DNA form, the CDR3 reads TGTGCCAGCACAGACTCGAGCGGGGCCGGTTGGACCCAGTACTTC.

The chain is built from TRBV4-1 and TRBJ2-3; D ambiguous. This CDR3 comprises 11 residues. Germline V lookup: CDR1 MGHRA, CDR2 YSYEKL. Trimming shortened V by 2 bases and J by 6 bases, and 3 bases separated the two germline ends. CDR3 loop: CASSQRDTQYF. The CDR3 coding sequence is TGCGCCAGCAGCCAACGGGATACGCAGTATTTT.

CDR3 DNA sequence: TGCGCCAGCAGCTCGGACAGGGGGGGAAAACTGTTTTTT. Amino acids: CASSSDRGGKLFF. The chain is built from TRBV5-1 and TRBJ1-4, with TRBD1 matching 10 bases. Germline V gene sequence: CDR1 SGHRS, CDR2 YFSETQ. This CDR3 has 13 residues. Losses at the gene ends were 3 bases for V and 10 bases for J; bases not matched to a gene: 3.

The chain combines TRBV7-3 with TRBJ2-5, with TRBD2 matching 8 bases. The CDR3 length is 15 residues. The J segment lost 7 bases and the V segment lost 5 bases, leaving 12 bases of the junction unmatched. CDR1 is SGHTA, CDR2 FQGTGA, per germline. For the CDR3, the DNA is TGTGCCAGCAGCCCCGCCCCGACAAGCGGGGGGACCCAGTACTTC. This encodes CASSPAPTSGGTQYF.

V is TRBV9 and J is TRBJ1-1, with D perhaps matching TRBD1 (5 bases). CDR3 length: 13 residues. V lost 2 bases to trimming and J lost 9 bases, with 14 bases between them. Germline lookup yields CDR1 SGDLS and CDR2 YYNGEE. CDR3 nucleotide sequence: TGTGCCAGCAGCGTGTCCCTTTTGGGGCAAGCTTTCTTT. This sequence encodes CASSVSLLGQAFF.

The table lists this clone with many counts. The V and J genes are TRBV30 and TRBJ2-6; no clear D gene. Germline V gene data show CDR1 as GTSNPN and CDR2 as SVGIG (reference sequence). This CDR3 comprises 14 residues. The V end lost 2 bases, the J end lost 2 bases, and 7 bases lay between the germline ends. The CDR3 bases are TGTGCCTGGAGTCGGATAACTGGGGCCAACGTCCTGACTTTC. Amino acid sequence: CAWSRITGANVLTF. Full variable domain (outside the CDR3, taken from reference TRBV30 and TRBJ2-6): SQTIHQWPATLVQPVGSPLSLECTVEGTSNPNLYWYRQAAGRGLQLLFYSVGIGQISSEVPQNLSASRPQDRQFILSSKKLLLSDSGFYLCAWSRITGANVLTFGAGSRLTVL.

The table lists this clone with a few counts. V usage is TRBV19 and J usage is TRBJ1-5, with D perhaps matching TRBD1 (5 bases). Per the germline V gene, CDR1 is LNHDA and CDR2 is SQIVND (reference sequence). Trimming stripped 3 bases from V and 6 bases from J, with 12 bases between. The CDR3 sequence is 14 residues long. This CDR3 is CASSIMGTGQPQHF. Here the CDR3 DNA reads TGTGCCAGTAGTATTATGGGGACGGGTCAGCCCCAGCATTTT.

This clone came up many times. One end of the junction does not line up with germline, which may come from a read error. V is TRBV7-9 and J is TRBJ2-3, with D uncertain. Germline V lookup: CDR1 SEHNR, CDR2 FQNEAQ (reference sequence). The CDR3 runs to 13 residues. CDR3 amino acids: CASNLESTDTQYF. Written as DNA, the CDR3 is TGTGCCAGCAACTTAGAGAGCACAGATACGCAGTATTTT.

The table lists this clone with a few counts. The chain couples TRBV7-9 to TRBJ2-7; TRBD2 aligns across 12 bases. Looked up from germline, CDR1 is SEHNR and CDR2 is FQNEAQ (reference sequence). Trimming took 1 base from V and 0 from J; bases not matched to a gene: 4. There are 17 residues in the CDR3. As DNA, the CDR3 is TGTGCCAGCAGCTTAGGGTGGACTAGCGGGAACTCCTACGAGCAGTACTTC. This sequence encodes CASSLGWTSGNSYEQYF.

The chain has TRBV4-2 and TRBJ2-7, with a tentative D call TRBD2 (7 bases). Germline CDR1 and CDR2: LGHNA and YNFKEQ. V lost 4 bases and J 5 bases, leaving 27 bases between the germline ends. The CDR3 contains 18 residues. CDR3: CASSRIMGEGGRSHEQYF. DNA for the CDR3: TGTGCCAGCAGCCGAATTATGGGGGAGGGGGGGCGTAGCCACGAGCAGTACTTC.

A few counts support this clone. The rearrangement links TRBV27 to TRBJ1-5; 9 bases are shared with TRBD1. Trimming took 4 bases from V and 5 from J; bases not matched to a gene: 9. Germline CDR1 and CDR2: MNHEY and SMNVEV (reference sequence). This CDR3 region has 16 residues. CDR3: CASSSFSGTGYQPQHF. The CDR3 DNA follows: TGTGCCAGCAGTTCTTTCTCCGGGACAGGGTATCAGCCCCAGCATTTT.

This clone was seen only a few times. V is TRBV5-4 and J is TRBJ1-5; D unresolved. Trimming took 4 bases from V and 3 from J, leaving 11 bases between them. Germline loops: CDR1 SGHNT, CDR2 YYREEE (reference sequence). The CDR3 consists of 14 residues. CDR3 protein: CASSPGGSNQPQHF. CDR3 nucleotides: TGTGCCAGCAGCCCAGGAGGCTCCAATCAGCCCCAGCATTTT.

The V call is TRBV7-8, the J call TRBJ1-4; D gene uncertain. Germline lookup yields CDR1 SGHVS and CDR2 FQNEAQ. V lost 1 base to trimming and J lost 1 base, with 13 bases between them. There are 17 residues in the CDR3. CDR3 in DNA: TGTGCCAGCAGCTTAGTGTACGGCTTTAAAACTAATGAAAAACTGTTTTTT. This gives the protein CASSLVYGFKTNEKLFF.

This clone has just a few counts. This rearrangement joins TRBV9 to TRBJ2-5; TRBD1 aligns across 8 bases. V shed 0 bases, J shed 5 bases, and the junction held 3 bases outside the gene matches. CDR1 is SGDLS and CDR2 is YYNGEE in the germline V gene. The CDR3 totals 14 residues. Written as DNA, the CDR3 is TGTGCCAGCAGCGTAGAGGGACAGGAGGAGACCCAGTACTTC. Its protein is CASSVEGQEETQYF.

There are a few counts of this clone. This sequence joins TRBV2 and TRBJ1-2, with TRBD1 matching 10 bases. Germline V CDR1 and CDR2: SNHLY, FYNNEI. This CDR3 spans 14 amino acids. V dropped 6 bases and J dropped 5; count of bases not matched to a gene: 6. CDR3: CASSSGQGNYGYTF. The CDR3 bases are TGTGCCAGCAGCTCGGGACAGGGGAATTATGGCTACACCTTC.